The 14 T cell receptor beta chains below all came from one sample that was sequenced in a study of cytomegalovirus exposure and HLA in healthy donors. Primers: 60 Vbeta forward and 13 Jbeta reverse. Produced via immunoSEQ multiplex PCR; TCRdb's table is partial and in-frame only. The sample carries 90,000 to 130,000 clones, over 60% recorded once. What was sequenced was PBMCs. The receptor set was obtained from a man aged 25-40 years in good health and CMV-seropositive.

This rearrangement joins TRBV5-1 to TRBJ1-1; D perhaps matches TRBD1 (6 bases). The V end was cut by 0 bases, the J end by 5 bases, with 11 bases between. CDR3 length: 14 residues. Germline V gene sequence: CDR1 SGHRS, CDR2 YFSETQ. The CDR3 DNA is TGCGCCAGCAGCTTGGCCGGACAGTCGACTGAAGCTTTCTTT. Protein product: CASSLAGQSTEAFF.

This sequence joins TRBV2 and TRBJ1-1; no reliable D call. Trimming took 4 bases from V and 9 from J, leaving 18 bases between them. Per the germline V gene, CDR1 is SNHLY and CDR2 is FYNNEI. The CDR3 is made up of 14 amino acids. This CDR3 is CASSASAVTNKAFF. Here the CDR3 DNA reads TGTGCCAGCAGTGCTTCGGCGGTTACCAACAAAGCTTTCTTT. The full variable domain, completed using reference TRBV2 and TRBJ1-1, is EPEVTQTPSHQVTQMGQEVILRCVPISNHLYFYWYRQILGQKVEFLVSFYNNEISEKSEIFDDQFSVERPDGSNFTLKIRSTKLEDSAMYFCASSASAVTNKAFFGQGTRLTVV.

On this clone: At one end the junction does not follow the germline gene, possibly because of a read error. This rearrangement joins TRBV7-9 to TRBJ1-2; D remains unclear. Germline CDR1 reads SEHNR; CDR2 reads FQNEAQ (reference sequence). The CDR3 is 12 residues long. This CDR3 is CSSSLLLRGYTF. DNA of the CDR3: TGTTCCAGCAGCCTTCTCCTACGTGGCTACACCTTC.

V gene TRBV9 combines with J gene TRBJ1-5; TRBD1 might be the D (5 bases). There are 15 residues in the CDR3. Germline V gives CDR1 SGDLS, CDR2 YYNGEE. Deletions cut 0 bases from V and 5 bases from J, with 12 bases between. CDR3 protein: CASSVGQGGDQPQHF. Here the CDR3 DNA reads TGTGCCAGCAGCGTAGGCCAGGGAGGGGATCAGCCCCAGCATTTT.

The chain combines TRBV27 with TRBJ1-2; D is perhaps TRBD1 (5 bases). Germline V gene sequence: CDR1 MNHEY, CDR2 SMNVEV (reference sequence). This CDR3 comprises 15 residues. Trimming took 0 bases from V and 0 from J, leaving 8 bases between them. CDR3 nucleotide sequence: TGTGCCAGCAGTTTATCTAGGGGCGCTAACTATGGCTACACCTTC. It is translated as CASSLSRGANYGYTF.

Details on this clone: The germline gene is not matched at one end of the junction; a read error may be the cause. The gene calls are TRBV10-3 and TRBJ1-2; TRBD1 is a possible D gene (5 bases). The CDR3 extends over 13 amino acids. Germline CDR1 is ENHRY and CDR2 is SYGVKD. The CDR3 here is CASSEGGEKGYTF. Written as DNA, the CDR3 is TGTGCCAGCAGTGAAGGAGGGGAGAAGGGCTACACCTTC.

The V call is TRBV5-1, the J call TRBJ1-2, with TRBD1 as a possible D gene (6 bases). Trimming removed 0 bases from V and 4 bases from J, with 13 bases in between. Germline-derived CDR1 and CDR2 are SGHRS and YFSETQ. This CDR3 spans 15 amino acids. The CDR3 is CASSLADRQIYGYTF. The CDR3 bases are TGCGCCAGCAGCTTGGCGGACAGACAGATCTATGGCTACACCTTC.

The gene calls are TRBV11-3 and TRBJ2-7; 7 bases fit TRBD1. V was clipped by 5 bases and J by 1 base; unmatched bases: 8. Per the germline V gene, CDR1 is SGHNT and CDR2 is YENEEA. The CDR3 consists of 15 residues. The CDR3 nucleotides read TGTGCCAGCAGCCCCGGACAGGCCGCTTCCTACGAGCAGTACTTC. Its protein is CASSPGQAASYEQYF.

This clone has only a few counts. The chain recombines TRBV6-5 with TRBJ1-1, with 7 bases fitting TRBD1. Germline V lookup: CDR1 MNHEY, CDR2 SVGAGI. Trimming at V came to 6 bases and at J to 5 bases, leaving 9 bases not matched to a gene. This CDR3 contains 14 residues. CDR3 amino acids: CASSQGQEATEAFF. CDR3 DNA: TGTGCCAGCAGCCAAGGACAGGAGGCGACTGAAGCTTTCTTT.

The rearrangement uses TRBV7-9 and TRBJ2-7, with D possibly being TRBD2 (5 bases). Germline V gene sequence: CDR1 SEHNR, CDR2 FQNEAQ (reference sequence). The V and J ends lost 4 bases and 3 bases respectively, with 13 bases between them. The CDR3 contains 14 residues. CDR3: CASSSGGKNYEQYF. CDR3 in DNA: TGTGCCAGCAGCTCCGGAGGAAAAAACTACGAGCAGTACTTC.

Regarding this clone: At one end, the junction sequence differs from germline, possibly due to a read error. The chain uses TRBV6-1 and TRBJ1-2; D gene unclear. This CDR3 has 11 amino acids. Germline V gives CDR1 MNHNS, CDR2 SASEGT. CDR3 region: CAGGSPAGYPF. As DNA, the CDR3 is TGTGCCGGAGGTTCACCCGCTGGCTACCCCTTC.

The count of this clone is one. The gene calls are TRBV10-3 and TRBJ1-3, with 7 bases that match TRBD1. Germline assignment: CDR1 ENHRY and CDR2 SYGVKD. J gave up 0 bases and V 6 bases, and 2 bases lay outside the gene matches. The length of the CDR3 is 14 residues. The CDR3 is CAIRGTDSGNTIYF. Written as DNA, the CDR3 is TGTGCCATCAGGGGGACAGACTCTGGAAACACCATATATTTT.

The chain links TRBV9 to TRBJ2-7, with TRBD1 identical over 7 bases. Germline V lookup: CDR1 SGDLS, CDR2 YYNGEE. The CDR3 extends over 15 amino acids. Unmatched junction bases numbered 6, after V lost 3 bases and J lost 0 bases. CDR3 in DNA: TGTGCCAGCAGCGGGCCGGGACAGAGCTCCTACGAGCAGTACTTC. Translated, it gives CASSGPGQSSYEQYF. Looking up the rest from reference TRBV9 and TRBJ2-7 gives the full variable domain: DSGVTQTPKHLITATGQRVTLRCSPRSGDLSVYWYQQSLDQGLQFLIQYYNGEERAKGNILERFSAQQFPDLHSELNLSSLELGDSALYFCASSGPGQSSYEQYFGPGTRLTVT.

The J gene is TRBJ1-2, the V gene TRBV5-1; 9 bases line up with TRBD1. Germline V CDR1 and CDR2: SGHRS, YFSETQ. Trimming at V came to 0 bases and at J to 8 bases, leaving 8 bases not matched to a gene. The CDR3 consists of 15 residues. Here the CDR3 DNA reads TGCGCCAGCAGCTTGGGCCGTGGACAGGGGATCGGCTACACCTTC. The encoded protein is CASSLGRGQGIGYTF.